The 27 T cell receptor beta chains given below trace back to one sample, sequenced in a study of blood T cell repertoires in COVID-19. Libraries were prepared by immunoSEQ multiplex PCR; TCRdb keeps only in-frame clonotypes and omits some of them. The data contain approximately 400,000 clones, roughly four fifths of them singletons. The sequenced material came from PBMCs or T cells enriched from blood (not recorded which). These receptors originate from a woman between 45 and 65 years old who had recovered from COVID-19.

CDR3 DNA: TGTGCCAGCAGTTCGGTATTTTTAAGGGGAAACACTGAAGCTTTCTTT. Amino acid sequence: CASSSVFLRGNTEAFF. The rearrangement links TRBV6-2 or TRBV6-3 to TRBJ1-1, with D tentatively TRBD1 (5 bases). V was trimmed by 4 bases and J by 2 bases, leaving 17 bases between them. Germline CDR1 reads MNHEY; CDR2 reads SVGEGT. The CDR3 covers 16 residues.

This chain uses TRBV9 with TRBJ1-4, with unresolved D. The CDR3 covers 16 residues. CDR1 and CDR2 from the germline V gene are SGDLS and YYNGEE. Trimming took off 0 bases at V and 8 bases at J, with 17 bases between the two ends. DNA of the CDR3: TGTGCCAGCAGCGTAGAGGCCTCCGCGGGCTCAGAAAAACTGTTTTTT. This gives the protein CASSVEASAGSEKLFF.

The rearrangement joins TRBV6-5 to TRBJ2-7; 7 nucleotides agree with TRBD1. The junction had 11 bases not matched to a gene; V was cut back by 6 bases and J by 3 bases. Germline CDR1 is MNHEY and CDR2 is SVGAGI. This CDR3 is built from 15 residues. The CDR3 protein is CASRSAGTVYYEQYF. The CDR3, as DNA: TGTGCCAGCAGATCCGCCGGGACAGTCTACTACGAGCAGTACTTC.

V is TRBV27 and J is TRBJ2-6, with unresolved D. Looked up from germline, CDR1 is MNHEY and CDR2 is SMNVEV (reference sequence). The CDR3 extends over 20 amino acids. Deletions cut 4 bases from V and 0 bases from J, with 22 bases between. CDR3 loop: CASSSNSRSWASSGANVLTF. The CDR3 DNA reads TGTGCCAGCAGTTCCAACTCAAGGTCCTGGGCCAGCTCTGGGGCCAACGTCCTGACTTTC.

This clone has a handful of counts. This chain joins TRBV19 and TRBJ2-7; the D gene is possibly TRBD2 (5 bases). This CDR3 contains 13 residues. Germline assignment: CDR1 LNHDA and CDR2 SQIVND (reference sequence). Between the trimmed V and J ends, which lost 4 bases and 4 bases, there was a span of 11 bases. CDR3 nucleotide sequence: TGTGCCAGTAGTACGGGGTCGGTGTACGAGCAGTACTTC. It specifies CASSTGSVYEQYF.

The chain has TRBV6-5 and TRBJ1-2, with D possibly being TRBD1 (6 bases). The CDR3 consists of 15 residues. V lost 6 bases and J lost 4, with 18 bases in between. Germline V gene lookup returns CDR1 MNHEY and CDR2 SVGAGI. CDR3 bases: TGTGCCAGCAGCGCAACCCGGGACACCCTCTATGGCTACACCTTC. It specifies CASSATRDTLYGYTF.

The V gene is TRBV28, the J gene TRBJ1-3; a possible D gene is TRBD1 (5 bases). Germline CDR1 is MDHEN and CDR2 is SYDVKM. The V end was cut by 6 bases, the J end by 0 bases, with 9 bases between. This CDR3 is built from 14 residues. CDR3 sequence reads: CASRGALSGNTIYF. The CDR3 DNA follows: TGTGCCAGCAGAGGGGCCCTCTCTGGAAACACCATATATTTT.

Notes on this clone: This CDR3 is also generated by other DNA sequences in the sample. The chain carries TRBV30 and TRBJ1-1; 7 nucleotides align to TRBD1. With 2 bases clipped from V and 1 base from J, the junction kept 1 base outside the gene matches. Germline values: CDR1 GTSNPN, CDR2 SVGIG (reference sequence). CDR3 length equals 13 residues. DNA of the CDR3: TGTGCCTGGAGTCAGGGGGGGAACACTGAAGCTTTCTTT. Translating gives CAWSQGGNTEAFF.

J is TRBJ1-2 and V is TRBV7-2; maybe TRBD1 (5 bases). V dropped 5 bases and J dropped 1 base, with 11 bases sitting between them. The CDR3 totals 14 residues. Germline V gene data show CDR1 as SGHTA and CDR2 as FQGNSA. DNA for the CDR3: TGTGCCAGCAGCCACGATAGGGGTAACTATGGCTACACCTTC. Its protein product is CASSHDRGNYGYTF.

The chain combines TRBV5-8 with TRBJ1-5; the D is unclear. This CDR3 contains 15 residues. The V gene lost 1 base and the J gene lost 2 bases, with 10 bases spanning the gap. The germline V gene encodes CDR1 SGHTS and CDR2 YDEGEE. This CDR3 is CASSLYRDGNQPQHF. For the CDR3, the DNA is TGTGCCAGCAGCTTGTATCGGGATGGCAATCAGCCCCAGCATTTT. The full variable domain, in which reference TRBV5-8 and TRBJ1-5 provide the parts outside the CDR3, is EAGVTQSPTHLIKTRGQQATLRCSPISGHTSVYWYQQALGLGLQFLLWYDEGEERNRGNFPPRFSGRQFPNYSSELNVNALELEDSALYLCASSLYRDGNQPQHFGDGTRLSIL.

This clone was seen only once. The rearrangement links TRBV9 to TRBJ2-5, with 9 bases fitting TRBD2. This CDR3 comprises 15 residues. With V trimmed by 3 bases and J by 4 bases, 7 bases remained unmatched. The germline V gene has CDR1 SGDLS and CDR2 YYNGEE. DNA of the CDR3: TGTGCCAGCAGCGCAGACACTAGCGGGCGAGAGACCCAGTACTTC. Translating it yields CASSADTSGRETQYF.

V is TRBV5-4 and J is TRBJ1-2; 12 nucleotides match TRBD1. Germline assignment: CDR1 SGHNT and CDR2 YYREEE (reference sequence). The CDR3 is made up of 15 amino acids. Germline trimming cut 7 bases from V and 5 bases from J; bases unmatched to any gene: 9. CDR3 bases: TGTGCCAGCTCATCGGGACAGGGGGCTGGATATGGCTACACCTTC. It encodes CASSSGQGAGYGYTF.

The chain has TRBV25-1 and TRBJ1-1; D gene uncertain. This CDR3 contains 15 residues. Looked up from germline, CDR1 is MGHDK and CDR2 is SYGVNS. V was pared by 3 bases and J by 1 base, with 12 bases between. The CDR3 DNA reads TGTGCCAGCAGTGATCGGTCGGTGAGGAACACTGAAGCTTTCTTT. Translated, it gives CASSDRSVRNTEAFF.

This rearrangement joins TRBV7-9 to TRBJ1-1; TRBD1 matches 7 bases. The CDR3 length is 13 residues. The V gene's germline CDR1 is SEHNR and CDR2 FQNEAQ (reference sequence). The trim removed 3 bases at V and 5 bases at J, leaving 3 bases unmatched. The CDR3: CASSFDRATEAFF. The CDR3 nucleotides read TGTGCCAGCAGCTTCGACAGGGCAACTGAAGCTTTCTTT. The full variable domain, rest sourced from reference TRBV7-9 and TRBJ1-1, is DTGVSQNPRHKITKRGQNVTFRCDPISEHNRLYWYRQTLGQGPEFLTYFQNEAQLEKSRLLSDRFSAERPKGSFSTLEIQRTEQGDSAMYLCASSFDRATEAFFGQGTRLTVV.

The CDR3 DNA sequence: TGTGCCAGTAGTATTCAGTCCGGGGGTCTAAGCACAGATACGCAGTATTTT. Protein: CASSIQSGGLSTDTQYF. The chain uses TRBV19 and TRBJ2-3; TRBD2 might be the D (6 bases). Germline CDR1 LNHDA, CDR2 SQIVND (reference sequence). CDR3 length: 17 residues. Trimming left V 3 bases short and J 0 bases short, with 16 bases between.

J is TRBJ1-2 and V is TRBV5-1; the D is unclear. Germline loops: CDR1 SGHRS, CDR2 YFSETQ. The CDR3 consists of 13 residues. Trimming shortened V by 0 bases and J by 3 bases, and 6 bases separated the two germline ends. For the CDR3, the DNA is TGCGCCAGCAGCTTGGAGCCTCACTATGGCTACACCTTC. Amino acids: CASSLEPHYGYTF.

This chain uses TRBV6-5 with TRBJ2-1, with D possibly TRBD2 on 6 matching bases. Germline V gene data show CDR1 as MNHEY and CDR2 as SVGAGI. With 6 bases removed from V and 1 base from J, the gap between germline ends came to 10 bases. This CDR3 spans 14 amino acids. The CDR3 DNA reads TGTGCCAGCAGCTCACTAGCATCCTACAATGAGCAGTTCTTC. This encodes CASSSLASYNEQFF.

In this sample, this clone turned up many times. The chain is built from TRBV5-6 and TRBJ1-3, with D unresolved. The CDR3 extends over 15 amino acids. V gave up 0 bases and J gave up 0 bases, with 7 bases separating them. From germline, CDR1 is SGHDT and CDR2 YYEEEE. In DNA, the CDR3 is TGTGCCAGCAGCTTGGCACCGGGCTCTGGAAACACCATATATTTT. Encoded protein: CASSLAPGSGNTIYF.

The chain links TRBV19 to TRBJ2-2; weak D call: TRBD2 (6 bases). Germline values: CDR1 LNHDA, CDR2 SQIVND (reference sequence). V was clipped by 8 bases and J by 8 bases, with 21 bases between them. This CDR3 is 15 amino acids long. The DNA of the CDR3 is TGTGCCAGTGGCCCGGGAGCCCGCCGCGCGGGGGAGCTGTTTTTT. Its protein product is CASGPGARRAGELFF.

Only one count was recorded for this clone. The chain has TRBV15 and TRBJ1-5; 8 nucleotides match TRBD1. The CDR3 runs to 17 residues. Unmatched junction bases numbered 8, after V lost 4 bases and J lost 0 bases. Germline CDR1 reads LNHNV; CDR2 reads YYDKDF (reference sequence). This CDR3 reads CATSTRGQGPSNQPQHF. The CDR3 DNA reads TGTGCCACCAGCACTCGAGGACAGGGCCCTAGCAATCAGCCCCAGCATTTT.

This chain uses TRBV2 with TRBJ2-1, with 10 bases that match TRBD2. Germline V CDR1 and CDR2: SNHLY, FYNNEI. This CDR3 contains 17 residues. Germline trimming cut 4 bases from V and 5 bases from J; bases unmatched to any gene: 11. The CDR3 DNA sequence: TGTGCCAGCAGTGGATGGGGGAGCGGGAGGGGAAACAATGAGCAGTTCTTC. Its protein product is CASSGWGSGRGNNEQFF.

The V call is TRBV12-2, the J call TRBJ2-3; TRBD2, the D gene given by the table, was not confirmed from the DNA. TRBV12-2 is given as a pseudogene. This CDR3 comprises 14 residues. This CDR3 reads CASRFKTGEDTQYF. The CDR3 region has the DNA TGTGCAAGTCGCTTTAAAACGGGGGAGGATACGCAGTATTTT.

This clone was recorded only once. It is unclear where the CDR3 begins or ends on the DNA, so no DNA is shown, and the CDR3 is as TCRdb lists it. CDR3 loop: CASTSGTRTNEQYF. This chain joins TRBV19 and TRBJ2-7; the listed D gene, TRBD1, was not tested against the DNA. The CDR3 spans 14 amino acids, including both terminal residues. Germline V gene data show CDR1 as LNHDA and CDR2 as SQIVND (reference sequence).

The count of this clone is one. This sequence joins TRBV2 and TRBJ1-5, with 8 positions matching TRBD1. The CDR3 consists of 17 residues. V dropped 6 bases and J dropped 2; count of bases not matched to a gene: 12. Germline V gene data show CDR1 as SNHLY and CDR2 as FYNNEI. CDR3 nucleotides: TGTGCCAGCAGCCACCCCACCACGGGACAGGGCAATCAGCCCCAGCATTTT. It yields the protein CASSHPTTGQGNQPQHF.

The V call is TRBV15, the J call TRBJ1-1; possible D gene TRBD1, 5 bases. The CDR3 runs to 15 residues. Trimming shortened V by 1 base and J by 1 base, and 10 bases separated the two germline ends. Germline CDR1 reads LNHNV; CDR2 reads YYDKDF (reference sequence). The CDR3 here is CATSRGRQTNTEAFF. For the CDR3, the DNA is TGTGCCACCAGCAGAGGTCGACAGACGAACACTGAAGCTTTCTTT.

The chain recombines TRBV7-6 with TRBJ1-5; TRBD1 is a possible D gene (5 bases). Germline CDR1 reads SGHVS; CDR2 reads FNYEAQ. Trimming removed 5 bases from V and 11 bases from J, with 22 bases in between. The CDR3 covers 15 residues. The CDR3 sequence: CASSAEAGGLETQHF. The DNA of the CDR3 is TGTGCCAGCAGCGCTGAGGCGGGGGGACTCGAGACCCAGCATTTT. The full variable domain, with the rest looked up from reference TRBV7-6 and TRBJ1-5, is GAGVSQSPRYKVTKRGQDVALRCDPISGHVSLYWYRQALGQGPEFLTYFNYEAQQDKSGLPNDRFSAERPEGSISTLTIQRTEQRDSAMYRCASSAEAGGLETQHFGDGTRLSIL.

The V and J genes are TRBV3-1 (or the pseudogene TRBV3-2) and TRBJ2-1; 11 nucleotides match TRBD2. Germline CDR1 is LGHDT and CDR2 is YNNKEL (reference sequence). V lost 3 bases and J lost 6; bases outside the gene matches: 4. The CDR3 is 15 amino acids. The CDR3 nucleotides read TGTGCCAGCAGCCAGACTAGCGGGATCCTCAATGAGCAGTTCTTC. Translating gives CASSQTSGILNEQFF.